The TCR beta chain under discussion was sequenced for a study of blood T cell repertoires in COVID-19. As handled by the study authors: Amplified reference gene primers provided the basis for estimating nucleated cell counts. Produced via immunoSEQ multiplex PCR; TCRdb's table is partial and in-frame only. V and J calls and clone size are copied from that table; D and trimming were computed from the DNA. This table has roughly 57,000 clones, 73% appearing once. Trimming shortened V by 2 bases and J by 8 bases, and 13 bases separated the two germline ends. The CDR3 has 14 residues. In germline, CDR1 is SGHRS, CDR2 YFSETQ. This clone was counted a single time.

The sequencing input was peripheral blood. The source is a woman aged 70-85 years with acute or convalescent COVID-19. V gene TRBV5-1 combines with J gene TRBJ1-4; no clear D gene. CDR3 sequence: CASSFLPGAEKLFF. The DNA for the CDR3 is TGCGCCAGCAGCTTCCTCCCGGGTGCCGAAAAACTGTTTTTT.